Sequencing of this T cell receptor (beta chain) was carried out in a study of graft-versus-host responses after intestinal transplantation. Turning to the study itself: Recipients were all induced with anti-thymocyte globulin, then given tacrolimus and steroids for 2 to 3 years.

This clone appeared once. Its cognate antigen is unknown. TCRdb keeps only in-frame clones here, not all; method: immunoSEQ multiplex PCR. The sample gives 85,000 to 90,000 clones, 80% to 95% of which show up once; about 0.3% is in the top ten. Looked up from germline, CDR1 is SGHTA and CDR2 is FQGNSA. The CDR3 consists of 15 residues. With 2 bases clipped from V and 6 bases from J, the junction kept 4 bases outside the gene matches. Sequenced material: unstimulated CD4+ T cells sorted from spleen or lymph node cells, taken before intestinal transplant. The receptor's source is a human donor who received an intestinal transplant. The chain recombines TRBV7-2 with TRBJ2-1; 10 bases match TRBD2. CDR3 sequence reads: CASSLRAGGPNEQFF. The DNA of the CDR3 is TGTGCCAGCAGCTTAAGAGCGGGAGGGCCCAATGAGCAGTTCTTC.